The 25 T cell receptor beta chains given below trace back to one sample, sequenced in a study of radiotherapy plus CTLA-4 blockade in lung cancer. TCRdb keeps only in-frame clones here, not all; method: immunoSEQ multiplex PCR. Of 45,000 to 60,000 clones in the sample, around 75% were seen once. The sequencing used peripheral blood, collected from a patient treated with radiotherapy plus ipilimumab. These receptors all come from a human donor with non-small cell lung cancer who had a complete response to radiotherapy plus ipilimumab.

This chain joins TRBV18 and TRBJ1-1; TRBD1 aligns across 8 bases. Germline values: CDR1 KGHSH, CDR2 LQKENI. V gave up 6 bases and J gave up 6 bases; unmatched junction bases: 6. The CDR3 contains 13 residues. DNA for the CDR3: TGTGCCAGCTCCGGAGAACAGGGGGCTGAAGCTTTCTTT. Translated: CASSGEQGAEAFF.

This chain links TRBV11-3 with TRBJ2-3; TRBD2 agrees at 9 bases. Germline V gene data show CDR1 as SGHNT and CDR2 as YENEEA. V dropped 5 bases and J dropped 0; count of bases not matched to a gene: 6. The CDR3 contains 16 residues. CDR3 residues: CASSRGLAASTDTQYF. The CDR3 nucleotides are TGTGCCAGCAGCCGGGGACTAGCTGCTAGCACAGATACGCAGTATTTT. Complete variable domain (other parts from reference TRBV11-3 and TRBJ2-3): EAGVVQSPRYKIIEKKQPVAFWCNPISGHNTLYWYLQNLGQGPELLIRYENEEAVDDSQLPKDRFSAERLKGVDSTLKIQPAELGDSAVYLCASSRGLAASTDTQYFGPGTRLTVL.

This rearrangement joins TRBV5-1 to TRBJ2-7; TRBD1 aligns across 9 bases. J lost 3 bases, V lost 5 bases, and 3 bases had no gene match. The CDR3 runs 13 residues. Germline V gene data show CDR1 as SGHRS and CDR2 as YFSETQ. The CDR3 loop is CASSRQGDYEQYF. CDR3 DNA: TGCGCCAGCAGTCGACAGGGGGACTACGAGCAGTACTTC.

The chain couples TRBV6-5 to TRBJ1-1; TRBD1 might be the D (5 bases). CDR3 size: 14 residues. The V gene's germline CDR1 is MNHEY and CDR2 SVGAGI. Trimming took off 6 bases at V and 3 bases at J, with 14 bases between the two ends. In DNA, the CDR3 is TGTGCCAGCAGCATACGGACACAAGACACTGAAGCTTTCTTT. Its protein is CASSIRTQDTEAFF.

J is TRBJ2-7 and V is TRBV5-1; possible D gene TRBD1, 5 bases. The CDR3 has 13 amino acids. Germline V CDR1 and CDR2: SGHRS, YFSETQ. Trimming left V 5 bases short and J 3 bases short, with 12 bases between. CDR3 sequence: CASSYDSYYEQYF. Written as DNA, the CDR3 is TGCGCCAGCAGTTATGACAGTTACTACGAGCAGTACTTC.

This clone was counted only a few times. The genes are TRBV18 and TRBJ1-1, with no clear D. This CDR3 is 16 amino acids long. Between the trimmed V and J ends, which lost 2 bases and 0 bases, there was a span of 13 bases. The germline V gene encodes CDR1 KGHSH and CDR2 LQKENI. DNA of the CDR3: TGTGCCAGCTCACCAAGCGCAGCATCTTTGAACACTGAAGCTTTCTTT. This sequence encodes CASSPSAASLNTEAFF.

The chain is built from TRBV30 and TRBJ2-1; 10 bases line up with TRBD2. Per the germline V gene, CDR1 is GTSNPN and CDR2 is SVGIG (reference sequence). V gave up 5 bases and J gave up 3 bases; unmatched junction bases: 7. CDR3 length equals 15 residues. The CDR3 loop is CAWHASGRNYNEQFF. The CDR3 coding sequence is TGTGCCTGGCATGCTAGCGGGAGAAACTACAATGAGCAGTTCTTC.

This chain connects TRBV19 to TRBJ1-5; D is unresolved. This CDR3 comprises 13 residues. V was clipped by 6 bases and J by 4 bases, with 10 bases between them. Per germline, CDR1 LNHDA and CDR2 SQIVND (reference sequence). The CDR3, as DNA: TGTGCCAGTAGGAAGGAGATGAATCAGCCCCAGCATTTT. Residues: CASRKEMNQPQHF.

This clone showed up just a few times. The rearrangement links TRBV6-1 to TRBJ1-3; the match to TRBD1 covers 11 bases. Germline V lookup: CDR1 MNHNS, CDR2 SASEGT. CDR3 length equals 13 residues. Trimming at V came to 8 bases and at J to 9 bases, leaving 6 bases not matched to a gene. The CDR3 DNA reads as TGTGCCAGCGTACCGGGACAGGGGGGCACCATATATTTT. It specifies CASVPGQGGTIYF.

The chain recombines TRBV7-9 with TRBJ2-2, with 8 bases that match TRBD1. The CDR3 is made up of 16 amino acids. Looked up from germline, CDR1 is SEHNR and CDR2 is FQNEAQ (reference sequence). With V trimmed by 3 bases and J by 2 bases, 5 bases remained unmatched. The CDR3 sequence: CASSFRQGLNTGELFF. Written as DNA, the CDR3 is TGTGCCAGCAGCTTCCGACAGGGGTTAAACACCGGGGAGCTGTTTTTT.

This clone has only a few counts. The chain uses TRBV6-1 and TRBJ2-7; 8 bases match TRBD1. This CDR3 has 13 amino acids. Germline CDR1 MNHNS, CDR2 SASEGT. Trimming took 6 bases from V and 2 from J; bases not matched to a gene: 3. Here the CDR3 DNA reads TGTGCCAGCAGGGGGACAGGCCCCTACGAGCAGTACTTC. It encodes CASRGTGPYEQYF.

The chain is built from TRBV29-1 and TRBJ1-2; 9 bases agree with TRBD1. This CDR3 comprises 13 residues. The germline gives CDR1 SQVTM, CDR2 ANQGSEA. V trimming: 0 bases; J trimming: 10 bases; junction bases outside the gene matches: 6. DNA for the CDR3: TGCAGCGTTGAAGATATGGACAGGGGTCTCTACACCTTC. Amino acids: CSVEDMDRGLYTF.

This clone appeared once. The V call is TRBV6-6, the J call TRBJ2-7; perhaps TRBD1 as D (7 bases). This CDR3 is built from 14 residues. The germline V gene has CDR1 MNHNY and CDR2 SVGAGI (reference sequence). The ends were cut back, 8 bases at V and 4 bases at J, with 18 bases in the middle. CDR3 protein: CASGGRAGGYEQYF. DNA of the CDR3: TGTGCCAGCGGTGGGCGAGCAGGGGGGTACGAGCAGTACTTC.

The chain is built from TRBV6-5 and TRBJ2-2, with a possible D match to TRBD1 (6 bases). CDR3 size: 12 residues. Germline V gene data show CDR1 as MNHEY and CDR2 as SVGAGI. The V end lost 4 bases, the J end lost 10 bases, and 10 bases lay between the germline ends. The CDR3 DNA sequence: TGTGCCAGCAGTTCAGGGGTTGAGGAGCTGTTTTTT. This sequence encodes CASSSGVEELFF.

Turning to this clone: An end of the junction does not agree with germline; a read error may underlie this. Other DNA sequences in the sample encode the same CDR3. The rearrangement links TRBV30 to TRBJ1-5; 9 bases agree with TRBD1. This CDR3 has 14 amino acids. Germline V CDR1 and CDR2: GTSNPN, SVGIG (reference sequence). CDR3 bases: TGTGCCTGGAGTGCGGACAGGGGCAATCAGCCCCAGCACTTT. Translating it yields CAWSADRGNQPQHF.

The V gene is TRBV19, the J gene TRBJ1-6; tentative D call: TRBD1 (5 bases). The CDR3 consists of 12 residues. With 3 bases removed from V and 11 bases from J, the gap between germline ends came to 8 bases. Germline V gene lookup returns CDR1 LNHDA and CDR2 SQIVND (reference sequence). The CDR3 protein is CASSIGAAPLHF. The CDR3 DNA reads TGTGCCAGTAGTATTGGGGCTGCACCCCTCCACTTT.

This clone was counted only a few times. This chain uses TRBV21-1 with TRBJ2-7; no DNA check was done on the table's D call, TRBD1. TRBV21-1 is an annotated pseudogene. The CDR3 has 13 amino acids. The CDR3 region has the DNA TGTGCCAGCAGCAAAGACAGCTCCTACGAGCAGTACGTC. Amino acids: CASSKDSSYEQYV.

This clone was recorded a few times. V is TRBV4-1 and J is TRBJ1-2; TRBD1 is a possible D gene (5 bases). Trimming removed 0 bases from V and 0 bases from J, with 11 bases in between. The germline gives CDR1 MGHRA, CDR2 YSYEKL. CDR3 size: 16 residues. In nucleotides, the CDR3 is TGCGCCAGCAGCCAAGATTGGCAGGGCTCTAACTATGGCTACACCTTC. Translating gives CASSQDWQGSNYGYTF.

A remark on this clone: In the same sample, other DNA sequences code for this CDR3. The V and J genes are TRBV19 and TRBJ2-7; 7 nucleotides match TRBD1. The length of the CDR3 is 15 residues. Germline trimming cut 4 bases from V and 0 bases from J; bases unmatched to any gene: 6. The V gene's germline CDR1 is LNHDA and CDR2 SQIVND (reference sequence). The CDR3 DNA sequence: TGTGCCAGTAGTAGACAGGGCGCGGGCTCCTACGAGCAGTACTTC. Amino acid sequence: CASSRQGAGSYEQYF.

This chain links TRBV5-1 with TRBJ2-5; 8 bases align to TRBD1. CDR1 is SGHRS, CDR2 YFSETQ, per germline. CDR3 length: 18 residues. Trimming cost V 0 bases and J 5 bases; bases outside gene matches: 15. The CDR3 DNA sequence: TGCGCCAGCAGCTTGGCCTTGACAGGGGCCGTCCTGGGGGAGACCCAGTACTTC. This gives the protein CASSLALTGAVLGETQYF.

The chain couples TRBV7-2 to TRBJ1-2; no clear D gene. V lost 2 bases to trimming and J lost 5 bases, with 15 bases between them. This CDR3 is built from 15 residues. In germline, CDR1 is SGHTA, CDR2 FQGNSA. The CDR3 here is CASSLMLGGWYGYTF. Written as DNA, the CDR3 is TGTGCCAGCAGCTTAATGCTGGGAGGTTGGTATGGCTACACCTTC.

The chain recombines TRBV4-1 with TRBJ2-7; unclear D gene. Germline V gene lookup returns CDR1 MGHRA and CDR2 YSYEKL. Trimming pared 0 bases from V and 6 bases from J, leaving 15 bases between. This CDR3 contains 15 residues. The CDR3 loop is CASSQDEAGLGEQYF. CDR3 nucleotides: TGCGCCAGCAGCCAAGATGAAGCAGGATTAGGCGAGCAGTACTTC.

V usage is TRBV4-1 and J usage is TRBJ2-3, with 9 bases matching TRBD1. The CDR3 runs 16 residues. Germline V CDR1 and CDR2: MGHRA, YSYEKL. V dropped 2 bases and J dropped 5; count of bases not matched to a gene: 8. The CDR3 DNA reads TGCGCCAGCAGCCAATACAGGGGGCGCAAGGAAGATACGCAGTATTTT. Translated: CASSQYRGRKEDTQYF.

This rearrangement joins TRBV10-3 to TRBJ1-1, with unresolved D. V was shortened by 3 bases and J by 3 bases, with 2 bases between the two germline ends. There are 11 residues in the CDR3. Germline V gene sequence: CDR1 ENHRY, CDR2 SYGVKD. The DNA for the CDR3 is TGTGCCATCAGTGACGACACTGAAGCTTTCTTT. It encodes CAISDDTEAFF.

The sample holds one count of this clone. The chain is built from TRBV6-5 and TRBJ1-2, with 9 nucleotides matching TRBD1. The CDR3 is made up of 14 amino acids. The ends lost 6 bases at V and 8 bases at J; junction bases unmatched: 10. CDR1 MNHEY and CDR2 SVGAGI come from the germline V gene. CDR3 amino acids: CASSGDRVSRGYTF. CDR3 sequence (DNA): TGTGCCAGCAGCGGGGACAGGGTGTCGAGAGGCTACACCTTC.